This T cell receptor (beta chain) was sequenced during a study of blood T cells in healthy people across ages. Extraction yielded at least 6 micrograms of total RNA per sample. For the second PCR, which ran for 7 to 11 cycles, a sample-barcoded 5' primer and a J-beta primer mix were used. TCRdb recomputed calls from the 5' RACE reads with MiXCR, one row per CDR3 protein. In the table there are about 760,000 distinct CDR3 sequences, 25% of which are singletons. Comment on this clonotype: One junction end does not reproduce the germline sequence, and a read error may be involved.

Germline CDR1 DFQATT, CDR2 SNEGSKA (reference sequence). CDR3 length: 14 amino acids. The data were also submitted as part of a second study, on T cells of mothers and their children. Turning to that study: The authors identified no persistent microchimeric T cell clones.

The receptor comes from a boy aged 5-17 years in good health. Sequencing used blood. The chain is built from TRBV20-1 and TRBJ2-1, with TRBD2 identical over 7 bases. In DNA, the CDR3 is TGTAGTGCAACCCCCGGGACTACCTACAATGAGCAGTTCTTC. This gives the protein CSATPGTTYNEQFF.